This entry features one T cell receptor beta chain sequence. The CDR3 loop spans 12 amino acids. Per the germline V gene, CDR1 is SGHNT and CDR2 is YYREEE (reference sequence). Trimming took 10 bases from V and 2 from J, leaving 12 bases between them. This sample was taken from a study of blood T cells in healthy people across ages. The use of a sample-barcoded 5' primer and a J-beta primer mix characterized a second PCR of 7 to 11 cycles. Each sample provided no less than 2.5 million CDR3-containing paired-end reads. One entry per CDR3 protein results from TCRdb running MiXCR on the 5' RACE reads. The table records hundreds of thousands of distinct CDR3 sequences, approximately 31% of them present only once.

The chain has TRBV5-4 and TRBJ1-1, with D unresolved. What was sequenced was blood. This clonotype originated in a woman of 80 years or more in good health. CDR3 in DNA: TGTGCCTCCCGGACGTTCAACACTGAAGCTTTCTTT. Translation: CASRTFNTEAFF.